These 8 T cell receptor beta chains were all obtained from the same sample, sequenced in a study of control samples from healthy donors and cancer patients. The data were produced by immunoSEQ multiplex PCR, yet TCRdb's version contains in-frame clones alone and is incomplete. The profile shows some 5,600 clones, approximately 84% of them singletons. The sequenced sample was formalin-fixed, paraffin-embedded tissue. These receptors were taken from a female donor with lung cancer.

The chain is built from TRBV19 and TRBJ1-1; D is undetermined. CDR1 is LNHDA and CDR2 is SQIVND in the germline V gene (reference sequence). Between the trimmed V and J ends, which lost 2 bases and 1 base, there was a span of 8 bases. The CDR3 contains 14 residues. The CDR3 bases are TGTGCCAGTAGTATAACCGGAAAGAACACTGAAGCTTTCTTT. It encodes CASSITGKNTEAFF.

The chain joins TRBV10-3 to TRBJ2-2; TRBD1 agrees at 12 bases. The CDR3 has 16 amino acids. In germline, CDR1 is ENHRY, CDR2 SYGVKD. Losses at the gene ends were 6 bases for V and 2 bases for J; bases not matched to a gene: 4. The CDR3 loop is CAISKGQGANTGELFF. In nucleotides, the CDR3 is TGTGCCATCAGCAAGGGACAGGGGGCCAACACCGGGGAGCTGTTTTTT.

This clone was seen only once. This chain connects TRBV6-1 to TRBJ2-7, with 9 bases aligning to TRBD1. The CDR3 consists of 14 residues. Per the germline V gene, CDR1 is MNHNS and CDR2 is SASEGT. After removal of 1 base from V and 6 bases from J, the junction contained 4 bases not matched to a gene. The CDR3 DNA follows: TGTGCCAGCAGTGAAGGGACAGGGGTCGCCGAGCAGTACTTC. Translated: CASSEGTGVAEQYF.

Turning to this clone: The same CDR3 can be traced to other DNA sequences in this sample. The genes are TRBV7-8 and TRBJ2-1, with 10 bases that match TRBD2. The CDR3 sequence is 19 residues long. V shed 7 bases, J shed 0 bases, and the junction held 15 bases outside the gene matches. CDR1 and CDR2 (germline): SGHVS, FQNEAQ. The DNA of the CDR3 is TGTGCCAGCATCCTAAGGGCTAGCGGGAGCCCTAGCTCCTACAATGAGCAGTTCTTC. Translation gives CASILRASGSPSSYNEQFF.

The rearrangement uses TRBV19 and TRBJ1-1; D is possibly TRBD1 (6 bases). Germline lookup yields CDR1 LNHDA and CDR2 SQIVND (reference sequence). Trimming removed 5 bases at V and 1 base at J, with 8 bases between. The CDR3 extends over 13 amino acids. CDR3 nucleotides: TGTGCCAGTAGTGACAGGCCGAACACTGAAGCTTTCTTT. Translated: CASSDRPNTEAFF.

This clone was observed a single time. The chain couples TRBV7-3 to TRBJ2-1; D gene unclear. CDR3 length equals 14 residues. Trimming removed 2 bases from V and 2 bases from J, with 7 bases in between. Germline assignment: CDR1 SGHTA and CDR2 FQGTGA. The CDR3 protein is CASSLSPAYNEQFF. The DNA of the CDR3 is TGTGCCAGCAGCTTATCTCCAGCCTACAATGAGCAGTTCTTC.

This rearrangement joins TRBV6-5 to TRBJ2-5; 9 bases are a match to TRBD2. CDR3 size: 16 residues. Germline V CDR1 and CDR2: MNHEY, SVGAGI. The V gene end was trimmed by 4 bases and the J gene end by 0 bases; junction bases not matched to a gene: 6. CDR3 region: CASSSRLAENQETQYF. The CDR3 region has the DNA TGTGCCAGCAGTTCCCGACTAGCGGAGAACCAAGAGACCCAGTACTTC.

V is TRBV7-8 and J is TRBJ2-3; 10 positions match TRBD2. CDR1 is SGHVS and CDR2 is FQNEAQ in the germline V gene. The J segment lost 2 bases and the V segment lost 6 bases, leaving 8 bases of the junction unmatched. There are 16 residues in the CDR3. The CDR3 DNA sequence: TGTGCCAGCAGTTCGCTAGCGGGGGAGTTCACAGATACGCAGTATTTT. Translated: CASSSLAGEFTDTQYF.